This T cell receptor beta chain was sequenced for a study of patients and donors after allogeneic stem cell transplantation. TCRdb re-called the RT-PCR reads through MiXCR, storing one row per CDR3 protein. This table holds roughly 200,000 distinct CDR3 sequences, about 38% found once. From germline, CDR1 is MDHEN and CDR2 SYDVKM. The length of the CDR3 is 14 residues. V was shortened by 4 bases and J by 3 bases, with 13 bases between the two germline ends. The chain is built from TRBV28 and TRBJ2-7; D gene ambiguous. The clonotype originates from a human donor who was either an allogeneic HSCT recipient or a stem cell or donor lymphocyte infusion donor (not recorded which). It is not recorded whose cells these are; they may come from a transplant donor. Sequencing was carried out using blood, either unsorted or a sorted T cell fraction (not recorded which). CDR3: CASSSPTVGYEQYF. CDR3 sequence (DNA): TGTGCCAGCAGTTCACCCACGGTGGGCTACGAGCAGTACTTC.